This entry is about one TCR beta chain. Its antigen is not identified. The sample belongs to a study of CD8 T cells in ankylosing spondylitis. The study's findings and limits: Relatively rare in peripheral blood, disease-linked clones were also CD8+. There was a TCR beta motif, made of eight highly homologous variants, that appeared characteristic of ankylosing spondylitis blood. In reactive arthritis synovial fluid and blood, some motif variants had been reported before. Disease-linked clones reportedly concentrated significantly in matched ankylosing spondylitis synovial fluid.

Quantitative 5'-RACE was performed with molecular barcodes, and it yielded the TCR beta libraries. Each CDR3 protein is one row after TCRdb ran MiXCR on the 5' RACE reads. Seen here are about 330,000 distinct CDR3 sequences, approximately 8% observed once, and the top ten hold roughly 15%. Trimming pared 3 bases from V and 4 bases from J, leaving 7 bases between. Germline CDR1 reads DFQATT; CDR2 reads SNEGSKA (reference sequence). The CDR3 consists of 12 residues. The clonotype was recovered from a male donor with ankylosing spondylitis. Sequenced sample: blood, either unsorted or a sorted T cell fraction (not recorded which). The chain combines TRBV20-1 with TRBJ2-1; D tentatively fits TRBD1 or TRBD2 (5 bases each). CDR3 sequence (DNA): TGCAGTGCTAGCGGGACGTACAATGAGCAGTTCTTC. Its translation: CSASGTYNEQFF.